A single T cell receptor (beta chain) is shown here with its context. This CDR3 comprises 19 residues. The J segment lost 1 base and the V segment lost 4 bases, leaving 13 bases of the junction unmatched. Germline CDR1 reads SGHTA; CDR2 reads FQGNSA. The data belong to a study of human T cells and chemical hapten exposure. MiXCR was run by TCRdb on the RACE reads, yielding one entry per CDR3 protein. The sample shows some 70,000 distinct CDR3 sequences, approximately 35% of them seen only once. Time point meaning: patch test 1, 2 weeks after DPC sensitization. Sample treatment: therapeutic diphenylcyclopropenone sensitization with weekly scalp DPC.

The sequencing used whole blood, collected in connection with sensitization to the hapten diphenylcyclopropenone (DPC). V is TRBV7-2 and J is TRBJ2-6, with 7 bases that match TRBD1. The TCR originated in a middle-aged man with alopecia areata. Some clones in this sample may be carry-over from other donors' samples. The CDR3 spells CASSSWGQGVSSGANVLTF. The CDR3 coding sequence is TGTGCCAGCAGCTCCTGGGGGCAGGGGGTATCATCTGGGGCCAACGTCCTGACTTTC.